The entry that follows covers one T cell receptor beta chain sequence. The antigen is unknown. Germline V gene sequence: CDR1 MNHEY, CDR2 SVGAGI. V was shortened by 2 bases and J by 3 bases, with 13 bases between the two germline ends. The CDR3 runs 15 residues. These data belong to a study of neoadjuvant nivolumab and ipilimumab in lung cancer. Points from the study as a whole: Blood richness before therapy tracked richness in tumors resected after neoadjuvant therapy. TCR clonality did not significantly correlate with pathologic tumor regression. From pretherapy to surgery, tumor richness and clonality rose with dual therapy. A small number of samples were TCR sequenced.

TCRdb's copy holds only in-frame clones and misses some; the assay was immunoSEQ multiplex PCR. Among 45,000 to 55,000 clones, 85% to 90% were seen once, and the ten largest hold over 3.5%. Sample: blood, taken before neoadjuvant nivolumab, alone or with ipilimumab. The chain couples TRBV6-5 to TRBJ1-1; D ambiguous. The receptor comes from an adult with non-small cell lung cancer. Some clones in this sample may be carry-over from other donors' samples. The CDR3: CASSYTGLGDTEAFF. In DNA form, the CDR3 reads TGTGCCAGCAGTTACACGGGTCTTGGAGACACTGAAGCTTTCTTT.